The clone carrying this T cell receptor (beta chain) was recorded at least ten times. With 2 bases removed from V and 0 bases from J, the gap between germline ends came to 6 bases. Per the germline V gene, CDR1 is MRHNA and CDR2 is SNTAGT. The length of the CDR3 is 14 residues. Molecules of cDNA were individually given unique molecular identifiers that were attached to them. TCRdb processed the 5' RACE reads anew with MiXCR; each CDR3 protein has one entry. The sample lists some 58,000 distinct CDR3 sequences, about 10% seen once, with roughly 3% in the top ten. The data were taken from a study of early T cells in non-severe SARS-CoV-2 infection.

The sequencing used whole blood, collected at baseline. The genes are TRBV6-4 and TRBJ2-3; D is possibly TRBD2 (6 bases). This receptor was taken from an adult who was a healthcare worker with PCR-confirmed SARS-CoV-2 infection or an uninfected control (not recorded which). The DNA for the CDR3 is TGTGCCAGCAGTGACGGGACTAGCACAGATACGCAGTATTTT. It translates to CASSDGTSTDTQYF.